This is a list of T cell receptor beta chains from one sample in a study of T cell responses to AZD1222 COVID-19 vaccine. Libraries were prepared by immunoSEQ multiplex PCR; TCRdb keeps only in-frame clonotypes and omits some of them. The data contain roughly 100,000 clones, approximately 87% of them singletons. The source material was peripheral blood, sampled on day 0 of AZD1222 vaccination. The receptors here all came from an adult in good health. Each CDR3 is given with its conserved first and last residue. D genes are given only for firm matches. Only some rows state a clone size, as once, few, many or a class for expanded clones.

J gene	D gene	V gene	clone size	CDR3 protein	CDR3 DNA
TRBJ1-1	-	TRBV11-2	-	CASSLTPGSNTEAFF	TGTGCCAGCAGCTTAACACCAGGATCGAACACTGAAGCTTTCTTT
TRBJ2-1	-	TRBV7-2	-	CASSPRPEGEQFF	TGTGCCAGCAGCCCCCGACCGGAAGGTGAGCAGTTCTTC
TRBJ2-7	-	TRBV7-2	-	CASSLPIPPYEQYF	TGTGCCAGCAGCTTGCCTATCCCCCCCTACGAGCAGTACTTC
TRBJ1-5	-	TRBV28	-	CASSSDQPQHF	TGTGCCAGCAGTTCCGATCAGCCCCAGCATTTT
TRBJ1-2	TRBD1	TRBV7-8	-	CASSLVTVGGWTGGYTF	TGTGCCAGCAGCTTAGTTACAGTGGGCGGATGGACAGGTGGCTACACCTTC
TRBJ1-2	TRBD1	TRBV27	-	CASRTIGTGNGYTF	TGTGCCAGCAGGACCATCGGGACAGGGAACGGCTACACCTTC
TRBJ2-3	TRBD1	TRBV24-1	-	CATSAQGARDTQYF	TGTGCCACCAGTGCCCAGGGGGCGCGGGATACGCAGTATTTT
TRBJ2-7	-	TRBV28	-	CASSSLAVPYEQYF	TGTGCCAGCAGTTCTCTAGCCGTCCCCTACGAGCAGTACTTC
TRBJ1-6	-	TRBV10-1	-	CASSDGRDSSPLHF	TGCGCCAGCAGTGATGGTAGGGATAGTTCACCCCTCCACTTT
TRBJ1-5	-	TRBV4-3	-	CASSQEKDQPQHF	TGCGCCAGCAGCCAAGAGAAGGATCAGCCCCAGCATTTT
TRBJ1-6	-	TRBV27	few	CASSLTGRNSPLHF	TGTGCCAGCAGTTTGACAGGACGGAATTCACCCCTCCACTTT
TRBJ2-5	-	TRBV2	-	CASSAEHQETQYF	TGTGCCAGCAGTGCGGAACACCAAGAGACCCAGTACTTC
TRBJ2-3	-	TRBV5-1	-	CASSRSGGRKSTDTQYF	TGCGCCAGCAGCCGATCCGGGGGCCGGAAAAGCACAGATACGCAGTATTTT
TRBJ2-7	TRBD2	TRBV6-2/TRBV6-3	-	CASSYSKRGLAGERYEQYF	TGTGCCAGCAGTTACTCGAAAAGGGGACTAGCGGGAGAGAGGTACGAGCAGTACTTC
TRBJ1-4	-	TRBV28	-	CAVREPGANEKLFF	TGTGCCGTTCGGGAGCCCGGGGCTAATGAAAAACTGTTTTTT
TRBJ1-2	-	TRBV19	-	CASSDDGYTF	TGTGCCAGTAGTGATGACGGCTACACCTTC
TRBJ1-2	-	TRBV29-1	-	CSVTDGSGGYTF	TGCAGCGTTACCGACGGGTCGGGTGGCTACACCTTC
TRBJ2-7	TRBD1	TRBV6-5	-	CASSYEAGGPYEQYF	TGTGCCAGCAGTTACGAGGCAGGGGGTCCCTACGAGCAGTACTTC
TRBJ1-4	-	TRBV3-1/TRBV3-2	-	CASSPFGGAGEKLFF	TGTGCCAGCAGCCCCTTTGGAGGGGCGGGCGAAAAACTGTTTTTT
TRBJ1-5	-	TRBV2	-	CASSEDRLDQPQHF	TGTGCCAGCAGTGAAGACAGACTTGATCAGCCCCAGCATTTT
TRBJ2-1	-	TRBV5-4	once	CATGPGASYNEQFF	TGTGCCACCGGGCCGGGGGCCTCGTACAATGAGCAGTTCTTC
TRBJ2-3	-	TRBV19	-	CASSMGEVIGTDTQYF	TGTGCCAGTAGTATGGGGGAAGTGATTGGGACAGATACGCAGTATTTT
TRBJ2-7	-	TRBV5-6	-	CASSLVGASYEQYF	TGTGCCAGCAGCTTGGTTGGGGCCTCCTACGAGCAGTACTTC
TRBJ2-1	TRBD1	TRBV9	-	CASSVVGQGGYEQFF	TGTGCCAGCAGCGTAGTGGGACAGGGTGGCTATGAGCAGTTCTTC
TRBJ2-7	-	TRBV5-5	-	CASSLGGTVTYEQYF	TGTGCCAGCAGCCTGGGCGGGACAGTGACCTACGAGCAGTACTTC
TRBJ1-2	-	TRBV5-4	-	CASSLDDRGYTF	TGTGCCAGCAGCTTGGATGACCGCGGCTACACCTTC
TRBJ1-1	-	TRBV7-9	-	CASSPPRVNTEAFF	TGTGCCAGCAGCCCTCCTAGGGTGAACACTGAAGCTTTCTTT
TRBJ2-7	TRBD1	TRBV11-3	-	CASSSRDRSYEQYF	TGTGCCAGCAGCTCACGGGACAGAAGCTACGAGCAGTACTTC
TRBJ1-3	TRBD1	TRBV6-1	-	CASSDDRAGNTIYF	TGTGCCAGCAGTGACGACAGGGCTGGAAACACCATATATTTT
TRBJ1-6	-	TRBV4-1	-	CASSQAAGTTNSPLHF	TGCGCCAGCAGCCAAGCGGCCGGGACAACGAATTCACCCCTCCACTTT
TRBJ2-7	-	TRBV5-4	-	CASSPWGGPGDEQYF	TGTGCCAGCAGCCCCTGGGGGGGGCCAGGCGACGAGCAGTACTTC
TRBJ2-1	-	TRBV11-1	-	CASSRVLSSYNEQFF	TGTGCCAGCAGCCGGGTCCTCAGCTCCTACAATGAGCAGTTCTTC
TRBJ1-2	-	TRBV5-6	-	CASSRDVIDGYTF	TGTGCCAGCAGCCGAGACGTTATCGATGGCTACACCTTC
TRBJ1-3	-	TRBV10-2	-	CASSDGRSSGNTIYF	TGCGCCAGCAGTGACGGACGGAGCTCTGGAAACACCATATATTTT
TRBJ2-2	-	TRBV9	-	CASSVVMANTGELFF	TGTGCCAGCAGCGTAGTGATGGCGAACACCGGGGAGCTGTTTTTT
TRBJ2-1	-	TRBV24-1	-	CATSDLTHNEQFF	TGTGCCACCAGTGATTTAACGCACAATGAGCAGTTCTTC
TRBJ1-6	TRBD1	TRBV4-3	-	CASSQDYGGTGAISPLHF	TGCGCCAGCAGCCAAGATTATGGAGGGACAGGGGCAATCTCACCCCTCCACTTT
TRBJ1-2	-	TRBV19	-	CASSPAGDYGYTF	TGTGCCAGTAGTCCCGCGGGCGACTATGGCTACACCTTC
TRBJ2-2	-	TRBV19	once	CASKFTANTGELFF	TGTGCCAGTAAGTTTACGGCGAACACCGGGGAGCTGTTTTTT
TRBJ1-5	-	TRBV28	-	CASRAQSSNQPQHF	TGTGCCAGCAGAGCGCAGAGTAGCAATCAGCCCCAGCATTTT
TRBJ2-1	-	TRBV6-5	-	CASSYSRSQGEQFF	TGTGCCAGCAGTTACTCGAGATCACAGGGTGAGCAGTTCTTC
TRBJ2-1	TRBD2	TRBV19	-	CASSVTSGGYNEQFF	TGTGCCAGTAGTGTCACTAGCGGGGGGTACAATGAGCAGTTCTTC
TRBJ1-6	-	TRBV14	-	CASSQGGISLHF	TGTGCCAGCAGCCAAGGAGGGATTTCCCTCCACTTT
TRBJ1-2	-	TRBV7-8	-	CASRRGRVGSVGNGYGYTF	TGTGCCAGCAGGAGGGGAAGGGTGGGATCGGTTGGGAACGGCTATGGCTACACCTTC
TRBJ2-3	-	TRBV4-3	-	CASSQSLATSTDTQYF	TGCGCCAGCAGCCAAAGTCTGGCTACTAGCACAGATACGCAGTATTTT
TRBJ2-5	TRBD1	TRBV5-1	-	CASSFTGGIETQYF	TGCGCCAGCAGTTTTACAGGGGGCATAGAGACCCAGTACTTC
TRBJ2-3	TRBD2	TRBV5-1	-	CASSLTAGGPGDTQYF	TGCGCCAGCAGCTTGACAGCGGGGGGGCCTGGAGATACGCAGTATTTT
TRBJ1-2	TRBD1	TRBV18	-	CASSPTGLHGYTF	TGTGCCAGCTCACCGACAGGGCTCCACGGCTACACCTTC
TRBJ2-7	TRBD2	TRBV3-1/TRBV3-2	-	CASSLLAGPSYEQYF	TGTGCCAGCAGCTTACTAGCGGGACCCTCCTACGAGCAGTACTTC
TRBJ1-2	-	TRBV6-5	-	CASSYSSSYYGYTF	TGTGCCAGCAGTTACTCGTCCAGCTATTATGGCTACACCTTC
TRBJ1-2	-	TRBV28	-	CASGFTGPYGYTF	TGTGCCAGCGGTTTCACAGGCCCTTATGGCTACACCTTC
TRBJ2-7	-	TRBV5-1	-	CASSPEVPISYEQYF	TGCGCCAGCAGCCCGGAAGTTCCCATCTCCTACGAGCAGTACTTC
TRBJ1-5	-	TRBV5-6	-	CASSTGGDQPQHF	TGTGCCAGCAGCACCGGTGGAGATCAGCCCCAGCATTTT
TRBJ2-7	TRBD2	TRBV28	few	CASRDSGSRYEQYF	TGTGCCAGCAGGGATAGCGGGAGTAGGTACGAGCAGTACTTC
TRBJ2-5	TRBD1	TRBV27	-	CASSLSAGGGETQYF	TGTGCCAGCAGTTTATCGGCAGGGGGTGGAGAGACCCAGTACTTC
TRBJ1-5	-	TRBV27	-	CASSFIGQPQHF	TGTGCCAGCAGCTTTATCGGCCAGCCCCAGCATTTT
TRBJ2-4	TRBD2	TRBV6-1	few	CASSASGGAGAKNIQYF	TGTGCCAGCAGTGCTAGCGGGGGGGCAGGGGCCAAAAACATTCAGTACTTC